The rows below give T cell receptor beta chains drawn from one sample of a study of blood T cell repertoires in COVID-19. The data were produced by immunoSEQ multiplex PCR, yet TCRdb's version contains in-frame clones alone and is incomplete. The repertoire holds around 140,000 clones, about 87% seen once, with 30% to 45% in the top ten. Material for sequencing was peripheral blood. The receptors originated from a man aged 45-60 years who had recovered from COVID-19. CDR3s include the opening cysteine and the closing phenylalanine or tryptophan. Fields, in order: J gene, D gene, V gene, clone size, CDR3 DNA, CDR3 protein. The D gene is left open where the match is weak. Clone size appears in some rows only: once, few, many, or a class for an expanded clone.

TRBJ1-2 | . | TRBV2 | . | TGTGCCAGCAGGGGAGGGGGTGTCGGCTACACCTTC | CASRGGGVGYTF
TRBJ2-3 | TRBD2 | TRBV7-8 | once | TGTGCCAGCAGCTCGACTAGCGGGGGCGCAGATACGCAGTATTTT | CASSSTSGGADTQYF
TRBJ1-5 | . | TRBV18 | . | TGTGCCAGCTCACCAGAAAGTGAGCAGCCCCAGCATTTT | CASSPESEQPQHF
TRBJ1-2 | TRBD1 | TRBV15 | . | TGTGCCACCAGCAGAGATCTGGGACAGGTCTATGGCTACACCTTC | CATSRDLGQVYGYTF
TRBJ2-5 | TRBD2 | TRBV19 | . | TGTGCCAGTAGGCCTCCGGGACTAGCGGGGACAGAGACCCAGTACTTC | CASRPPGLAGTETQYF
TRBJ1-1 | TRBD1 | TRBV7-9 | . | TGTGCCAGCAGCGGGCGGACAGGGACTTTGAACACTGAAGCTTTCTTT | CASSGRTGTLNTEAFF
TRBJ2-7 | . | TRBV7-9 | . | TGTGCCAGCAGCTGGGGGGCCTACGAGCAGTACTTC | CASSWGAYEQYF
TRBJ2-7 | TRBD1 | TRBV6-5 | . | TGTGCCAGCAGCTGGGACAGGGGGTACGAGCAGTACTTC | CASSWDRGYEQYF
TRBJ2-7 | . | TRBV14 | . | TGTGCCAGCAGCCCAGGAGGTAAACAGTACTTC | CASSPGGKQYF
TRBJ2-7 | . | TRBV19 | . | TGTGCCAGTAGTTCGACAGGTCCGGGCGAGCAGTACTTC | CASSSTGPGEQYF
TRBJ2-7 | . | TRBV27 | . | TGTGCCAGCAGTTTACTGCAGGGTCTTTCCTACGAGCAGTACTTC | CASSLLQGLSYEQYF
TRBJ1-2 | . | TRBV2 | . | TGTGCCAGCAGTGAACAGGGAAACTATGGCTACACCTTC | CASSEQGNYGYTF
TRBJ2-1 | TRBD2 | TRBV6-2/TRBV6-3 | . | TGTGCCAGCAGTCTACCGGGGCGGGGGACCTACAATGAGCAGTTCTTC | CASSLPGRGTYNEQFF
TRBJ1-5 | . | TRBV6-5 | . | TGTGCCAGCAGTACCGACGGGGTTCGGCCCCAGCATTTT | CASSTDGVRPQHF
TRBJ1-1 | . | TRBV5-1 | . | TGCGCCAGCAGCACGCACATGGCAGTGAACACTGAAGCTTTCTTT | CASSTHMAVNTEAFF
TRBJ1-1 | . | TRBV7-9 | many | TGTGCCAGCAGCCGCGGGCCAGGTTTGAACACTGAAGCTTTCTTT | CASSRGPGLNTEAFF
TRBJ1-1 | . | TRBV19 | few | TGTGCCAGTAGTCCCGAGAGCAGGGGAGTAGCTTTCTTT | CASSPESRGVAFF
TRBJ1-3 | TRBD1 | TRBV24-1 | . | TGTGCCACCAGATTAGTCACGGGACAGATCTCTGGAAACACCATATATTTT | CATRLVTGQISGNTIYF
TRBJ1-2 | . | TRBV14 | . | TGTGCCAGCAGCCCAGGACAGTTCTATGGCTACACCTTC | CASSPGQFYGYTF
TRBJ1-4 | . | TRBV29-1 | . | TGCAGCGTGACTGCAACTAATGAAAAACTGTTTTTT | CSVTATNEKLFF
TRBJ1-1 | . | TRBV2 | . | TGTGCCAGCAGTGACGGGTTTCCTGAAGCTTTCTTT | CASSDGFPEAFF
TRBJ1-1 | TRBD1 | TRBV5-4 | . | TGTGCCAGCAGCTTGATAGGGACAGGGATTTGGACTGAAGCTTTCTTT | CASSLIGTGIWTEAFF
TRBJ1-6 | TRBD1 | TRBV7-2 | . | TGTGCCAGCAGCCCTAGGGGGACAGAAAACTCCTATAATTCACCCCTCCACTTT | CASSPRGTENSYNSPLHF
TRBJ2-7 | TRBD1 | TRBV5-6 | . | TGTGCCAGCAGCGGGGGACAGGGGTCCTACGAGCAGTACTTC | CASSGGQGSYEQYF
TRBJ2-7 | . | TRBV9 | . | TGTGCCAGCAGCGGACAGACCTACGAGCAGTACTTC | CASSGQTYEQYF
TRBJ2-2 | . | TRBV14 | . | TGTGCCAGCAGCCAAGTGCAGGGCCCCGGGGAGCTGTTTTTT | CASSQVQGPGELFF
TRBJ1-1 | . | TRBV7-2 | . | TGTGCCAGCAGCTCCTCAGGAGCGGGGACTGAAGCTTTCTTT | CASSSSGAGTEAFF
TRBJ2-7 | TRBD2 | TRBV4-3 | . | TGCGCCAGCAGCCAAGATTACCGGGGGGACGAGCAGTACTTC | CASSQDYRGDEQYF
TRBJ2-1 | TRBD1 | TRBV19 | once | TGTGCCAGTAGTACTGGGACAGGGGGCTACAATGAGCAGTTCTTC | CASSTGTGGYNEQFF
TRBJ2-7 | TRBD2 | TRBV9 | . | TGTGCCAGCAGCGTAACTAGCGGCCCCTACGAGCAGTACTTC | CASSVTSGPYEQYF
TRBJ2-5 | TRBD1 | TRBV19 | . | TGTGCCAGTAGTGCCACAGGGGCACAAGAGACCCAGTACTTC | CASSATGAQETQYF
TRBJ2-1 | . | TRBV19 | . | TGTGCCAGTAGTATAAGGGGGAACTACAATGAGCAGTTCTTC | CASSIRGNYNEQFF
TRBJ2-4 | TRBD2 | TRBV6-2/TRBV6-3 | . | TGTGCCAGCAGTGGACCGGGACTAGCGGGGCCCAGCAAAGACAAAAACATTCAGTACTTC | CASSGPGLAGPSKDKNIQYF
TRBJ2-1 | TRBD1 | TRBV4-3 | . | TGCGCCAGCAGCTCCCGGGACAGGGGGAGTGATGAGCAGTTCTTC | CASSSRDRGSDEQFF
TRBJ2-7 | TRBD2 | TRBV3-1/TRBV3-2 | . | TGTGCCAGCAGCCCCCCGGGGGGGATTTACTCCTACGAGCAGTACTTC | CASSPPGGIYSYEQYF
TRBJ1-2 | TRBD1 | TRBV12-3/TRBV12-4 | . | TGTGCCAGCAGCTGGGACAGGGGCCCCGGCTACACCTTC | CASSWDRGPGYTF
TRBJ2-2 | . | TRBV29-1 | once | TGCAGCGTTGAAACCGGGACTTTCGCGAACACCGGGGAGCTGTTTTTT | CSVETGTFANTGELFF
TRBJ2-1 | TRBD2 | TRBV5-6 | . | TGTGCCAGCAGCTTGATGAGCGGGGTAGATAATGAGCAGTTCTTC | CASSLMSGVDNEQFF
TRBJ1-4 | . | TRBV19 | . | TGTGCCAGTAGTACACCACGGTTAAATGAAAAACTGTTTTTT | CASSTPRLNEKLFF
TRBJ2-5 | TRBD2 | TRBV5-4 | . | TGTGCCAGCAGCGGGACTAGCGGGGGGGCTGGGTTTGGAGAGACCCAGTACTTC | CASSGTSGGAGFGETQYF
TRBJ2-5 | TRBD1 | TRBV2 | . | TGTGCCAGCACCCGCGGGACAGGGATGGACCAAGAGACCCAGTACTTC | CASTRGTGMDQETQYF